The 8 T cell receptor beta chains below all came from one sample that was sequenced in a study of shared clonotypes between healthy human individuals. TCRdb's copy holds only in-frame clones and misses some; the assay was immunoSEQ multiplex PCR. The repertoire includes around 600,000 clones, more than 95% of them detected once, and around 0.057% sits in the top ten. Sequencing was carried out using naive CD4+ T cells sorted from blood. Subset defined: CD45RA+ positively selected. These receptor sequences come from a woman aged 30 to 39 in good health.

This rearrangement joins TRBV4-1 to TRBJ2-7; 9 bases are a match to TRBD1. Germline V lookup: CDR1 MGHRA, CDR2 YSYEKL. This CDR3 region has 15 residues. After removal of 3 bases from V and 4 bases from J, the junction contained 7 bases not matched to a gene. The CDR3 loop is CASSQRDREVYEQYF. DNA of the CDR3: TGCGCCAGCAGCCAGAGGGACAGGGAAGTGTACGAGCAGTACTTC.

J is TRBJ1-1 and V is TRBV6-5, with D unresolved. Trimming left V 0 bases short and J 0 bases short, with 5 bases between. Looked up from germline, CDR1 is MNHEY and CDR2 is SVGAGI. The CDR3 loop spans 14 amino acids. The CDR3 sequence: CASSYSRLNTEAFF. For the CDR3, the DNA is TGTGCCAGCAGTTACTCTAGGTTGAACACTGAAGCTTTCTTT.

The chain combines TRBV5-1 with TRBJ2-2; TRBD2 matches at 14 bases. Germline CDR1 SGHRS, CDR2 YFSETQ. Trimming at V came to 2 bases and at J to 1 base, leaving 10 bases not matched to a gene. The CDR3 consists of 20 residues. The CDR3 protein is CASSFPLGLAGGKNTGELFF. In nucleotides, the CDR3 is TGCGCCAGCAGCTTCCCCCTCGGACTAGCGGGAGGAAAGAACACCGGGGAGCTGTTTTTT.

The chain combines TRBV10-2 with TRBJ2-1; TRBD2 might be the D (5 bases). The germline CDR1 and CDR2 sequences are WSHSY and SAAADI. The CDR3 has 13 amino acids. Trimming cost V 5 bases and J 9 bases, with 14 bases left between them. CDR3 loop: CASSSTSSVEQFF. CDR3 DNA sequence: TGCGCCAGCAGTTCTACTAGTTCTGTTGAGCAGTTCTTC.

The gene calls are TRBV6-5 and TRBJ2-7, with TRBD2 matching 7 bases. The CDR3 runs to 14 residues. Germline V gene lookup returns CDR1 MNHEY and CDR2 SVGAGI. The V gene end was trimmed by 2 bases and the J gene end by 6 bases; junction bases not matched to a gene: 7. CDR3 nucleotides: TGTGCCAGCAGTTACGGGGGGACGGGAGGCGAGCAGTACTTC. Protein: CASSYGGTGGEQYF.

The chain links TRBV7-9 to TRBJ2-1; 11 bases align to TRBD2. The CDR3 contains 16 residues. V was clipped by 4 bases and J by 9 bases; unmatched bases: 11. Germline V CDR1 and CDR2: SEHNR, FQNEAQ (reference sequence). The CDR3 is CASSSHLAGGKGEQFF. For the CDR3, the DNA is TGTGCCAGCAGCTCTCACTTAGCGGGAGGGAAGGGTGAGCAGTTCTTC.

V and J are TRBV18 and TRBJ2-1; 11 nucleotides match TRBD2. Germline-derived CDR1 and CDR2 are KGHSH and LQKENI. V shed 6 bases and J 6 bases; nucleotides not matched to a gene: 7. There are 15 residues in the CDR3. The chain's CDR3 is CASSPTSGRPNEQFF. CDR3 DNA sequence: TGTGCCAGCTCCCCAACTAGCGGGAGACCCAATGAGCAGTTCTTC.

The gene calls are TRBV7-2 and TRBJ2-1, with 9 nucleotides matching TRBD2. CDR3 size: 15 residues. Germline-derived CDR1 and CDR2 are SGHTA and FQGNSA. Germline trimming cut 5 bases from V and 8 bases from J; bases unmatched to any gene: 10. The CDR3 bases are TGTGCCAGCAGCCCACAGGCTAGCGGGACCCATGAGCAGTTCTTC. This encodes CASSPQASGTHEQFF. Supplemented by reference TRBV7-2 and TRBJ2-1, the full variable domain reads GAGVSQSPSNKVTEKGKDVELRCDPISGHTALYWYRQSLGQGLEFLIYFQGNSAPDKSGLPSDRFSAERTGGSVSTLTIQRTQQEDSAVYLCASSPQASGTHEQFFGPGTRLTVL.